The rows below give T cell receptor beta chains drawn from one sample of a study of CD8 T cells in Susac syndrome. TCRdb redid the calling of the immunoSEQ multiplex PCR reads with MiXCR, one entry per CDR3 protein. The data show 80,000 or so distinct CDR3 sequences, about 95% seen once. The sample taken for sequencing was CD8+ T cells from PBMCs. These receptors all come from a human donor with Susac syndrome. Both conserved end residues are part of each CDR3. A D gene is named only where the DNA matches it firmly. Size tells how often a clone was seen (once, few, many) or the class of an expanded clone, and some rows leave it out.

V gene: TRBV5-4
clone size: .
D gene: .
J gene: TRBJ1-2
CDR3 protein: CASNIGPQDGGGYTF
CDR3 DNA: TGTGCCAGCAACATCGGACCCCAGGATGGCGGCGGCTACACCTTC

V gene: TRBV11-2
clone size: .
D gene: .
J gene: TRBJ1-3
CDR3 protein: CASSFDSHSGNTIYF
CDR3 DNA: TGTGCCAGCAGCTTTGACAGTCACTCTGGAAACACCATATATTTT

V gene: TRBV15
clone size: .
D gene: .
J gene: TRBJ2-3
CDR3 protein: CALTSDWTLWDTQYF
CDR3 DNA: TGTGCCCTCACGTCGGACTGGACATTATGGGATACGCAGTATTTT

V gene: TRBV7-9
clone size: .
D gene: .
J gene: TRBJ1-5
CDR3 protein: CASSLETQPQHF
CDR3 DNA: TGTGCCAGCAGCTTAGAGACTCAGCCCCAGCATTTT

V gene: TRBV9
clone size: .
D gene: .
J gene: TRBJ2-1
CDR3 protein: CASSVDGGPSYNEQFF
CDR3 DNA: TGTGCCAGCAGCGTAGACGGGGGTCCCTCCTACAATGAGCAGTTCTTC

V gene: TRBV27
clone size: .
D gene: .
J gene: TRBJ2-1
CDR3 protein: CASKEGGNEQFF
CDR3 DNA: TGTGCCAGCAAGGAAGGAGGAAATGAGCAGTTCTTC

V gene: TRBV28
clone size: .
D gene: .
J gene: TRBJ2-7
CDR3 protein: CASSPDVVEQYF
CDR3 DNA: TGTGCCAGCAGTCCAGACGTAGTCGAGCAGTACTTC

V gene: TRBV29-1
clone size: .
D gene: .
J gene: TRBJ2-1
CDR3 protein: CSVEEGGGYNEQFF
CDR3 DNA: TGCAGCGTTGAGGAAGGGGGAGGCTACAATGAGCAGTTCTTC

V gene: TRBV6-2/TRBV6-3
clone size: .
D gene: .
J gene: TRBJ2-1
CDR3 protein: CASSWEYNEQFF
CDR3 DNA: TGTGCCAGCAGTTGGGAATACAATGAGCAGTTCTTC

V gene: TRBV9
clone size: .
D gene: .
J gene: TRBJ1-1
CDR3 protein: CASSAGGGNTEAFF
CDR3 DNA: TGTGCCAGCAGCGCGGGGGGTGGAAACACTGAAGCTTTCTTT

V gene: TRBV29-1
clone size: .
D gene: .
J gene: TRBJ1-2
CDR3 protein: CSVEDRDTNYGYTF
CDR3 DNA: TGCAGCGTTGAAGACCGGGATACTAACTATGGCTACACCTTC

V gene: TRBV18
clone size: .
D gene: .
J gene: TRBJ2-4
CDR3 protein: CASSLTLRGDKNIQYF
CDR3 DNA: TGTGCCAGCTCACTTACCCTAAGGGGAGACAAAAACATTCAGTACTTC

V gene: TRBV4-2
clone size: .
D gene: TRBD1
J gene: TRBJ1-1
CDR3 protein: CASSQDRTGWNTEAFF
CDR3 DNA: TGTGCCAGCAGCCAAGATCGGACAGGGTGGAACACTGAAGCTTTCTTT

V gene: TRBV20-1
clone size: .
D gene: .
J gene: TRBJ2-5
CDR3 protein: CSASVGDRYQETQYF
CDR3 DNA: TGCAGTGCTAGCGTAGGTGACAGGTACCAAGAGACCCAGTACTTC

V gene: TRBV19
clone size: once
D gene: TRBD1
J gene: TRBJ2-1
CDR3 protein: CARGPTGYNEQFF
CDR3 DNA: TGTGCCAGGGGCCCGACAGGGTACAATGAGCAGTTCTTC

V gene: TRBV7-9
clone size: .
D gene: .
J gene: TRBJ2-5
CDR3 protein: CASTGHTGNPRETQYF
CDR3 DNA: TGTGCCAGCACCGGGCACACAGGGAACCCCAGAGAGACCCAGTACTTC

V gene: TRBV20-1
clone size: .
D gene: .
J gene: TRBJ1-1
CDR3 protein: CSARDQGLGTEAFF
CDR3 DNA: TGCAGTGCTAGAGATCAGGGGCTGGGCACTGAAGCTTTCTTT

V gene: TRBV14
clone size: .
D gene: .
J gene: TRBJ2-5
CDR3 protein: CASSQVPGGETQYF
CDR3 DNA: TGTGCCAGCAGCCAAGTCCCTGGAGGAGAGACCCAGTACTTC

V gene: TRBV9
clone size: .
D gene: .
J gene: TRBJ1-2
CDR3 protein: CASSVQGNYGYTF
CDR3 DNA: TGTGCCAGCAGCGTTCAGGGTAACTATGGCTACACCTTC

V gene: TRBV15
clone size: .
D gene: TRBD1
J gene: TRBJ2-7
CDR3 protein: CATSTGGPYEQYF
CDR3 DNA: TGTGCCACCAGCACAGGGGGTCCCTACGAGCAGTACTTC

V gene: TRBV2
clone size: once
D gene: .
J gene: TRBJ2-1
CDR3 protein: CASSSRDPYNEQFF
CDR3 DNA: TGTGCCAGCAGCTCCCGGGACCCGTACAATGAGCAGTTCTTC

V gene: TRBV6-5
clone size: .
D gene: .
J gene: TRBJ2-3
CDR3 protein: CASILGGTQYF
CDR3 DNA: TGTGCCAGCATATTGGGCGGTACGCAGTATTTT

V gene: TRBV20-1
clone size: .
D gene: .
J gene: TRBJ1-1
CDR3 protein: CSDEGSPAFF
CDR3 DNA: TGCAGCGATGAAGGGAGTCCAGCTTTCTTT

V gene: TRBV7-9
clone size: .
D gene: TRBD2
J gene: TRBJ2-1
CDR3 protein: CASPPRSGRASYEQFF
CDR3 DNA: TGTGCCAGTCCCCCTCGGAGCGGGAGGGCCAGCTATGAGCAGTTCTTC

V gene: TRBV9
clone size: .
D gene: TRBD1
J gene: TRBJ2-5
CDR3 protein: CASSPVGQRQETQYF
CDR3 DNA: TGTGCCAGCAGCCCCGTGGGACAGAGACAAGAGACCCAGTACTTC

V gene: TRBV9
clone size: .
D gene: TRBD2
J gene: TRBJ2-1
CDR3 protein: CASSPGGEARNEQFF
CDR3 DNA: TGTGCCAGCAGCCCTGGGGGGGAGGCCAGAAATGAGCAGTTCTTC

V gene: TRBV20-1
clone size: .
D gene: .
J gene: TRBJ1-5
CDR3 protein: CSARHDSNQPQHF
CDR3 DNA: TGCAGTGCTAGACACGATAGCAATCAGCCCCAGCATTTT

V gene: TRBV7-9
clone size: .
D gene: TRBD1
J gene: TRBJ2-1
CDR3 protein: CASSNSGGDSYNEQFF
CDR3 DNA: TGTGCCAGCAGCAACTCAGGGGGCGACTCCTACAATGAGCAGTTCTTC

V gene: TRBV7-2
clone size: .
D gene: .
J gene: TRBJ2-5
CDR3 protein: CASSLRPGSDVTQYF
CDR3 DNA: TGTGCCAGCAGCTTACGTCCGGGGTCAGACGTGACCCAGTACTTC